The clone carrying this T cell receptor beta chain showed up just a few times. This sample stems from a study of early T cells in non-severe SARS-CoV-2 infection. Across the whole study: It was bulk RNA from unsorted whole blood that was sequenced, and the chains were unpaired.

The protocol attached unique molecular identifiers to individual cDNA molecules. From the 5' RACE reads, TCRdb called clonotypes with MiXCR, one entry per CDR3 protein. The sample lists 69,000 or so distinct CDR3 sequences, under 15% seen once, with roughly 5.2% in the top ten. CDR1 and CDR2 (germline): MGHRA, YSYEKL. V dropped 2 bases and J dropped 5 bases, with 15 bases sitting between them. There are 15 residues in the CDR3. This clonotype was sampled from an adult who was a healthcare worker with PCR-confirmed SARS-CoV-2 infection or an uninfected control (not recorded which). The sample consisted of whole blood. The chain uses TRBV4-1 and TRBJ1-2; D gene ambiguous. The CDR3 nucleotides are TGCGCCAGCAGCCAAAAGACCTCAGGCCATTATGGCTACACCTTC. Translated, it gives CASSQKTSGHYGYTF.